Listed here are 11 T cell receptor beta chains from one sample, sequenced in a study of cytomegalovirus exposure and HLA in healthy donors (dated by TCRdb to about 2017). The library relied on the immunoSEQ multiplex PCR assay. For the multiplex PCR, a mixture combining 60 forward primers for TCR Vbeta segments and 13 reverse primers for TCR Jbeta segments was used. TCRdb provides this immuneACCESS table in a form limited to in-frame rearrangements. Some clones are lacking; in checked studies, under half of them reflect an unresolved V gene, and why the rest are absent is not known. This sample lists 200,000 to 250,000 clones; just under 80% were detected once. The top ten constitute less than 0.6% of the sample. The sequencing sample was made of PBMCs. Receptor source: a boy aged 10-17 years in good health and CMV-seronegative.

The chain's CDR3 is CASSALRTGELFF. The DNA for the CDR3 is TGTGCCAGCAGTGCCCTCCGGACCGGGGAGCTGTTTTTT. The chain links TRBV2 to TRBJ2-2; D gene unclear. The germline V and J ends were trimmed by 4 bases and 5 bases, with 8 bases remaining between them. The CDR3 spans 13 residues. Germline lookup yields CDR1 SNHLY and CDR2 FYNNEI.

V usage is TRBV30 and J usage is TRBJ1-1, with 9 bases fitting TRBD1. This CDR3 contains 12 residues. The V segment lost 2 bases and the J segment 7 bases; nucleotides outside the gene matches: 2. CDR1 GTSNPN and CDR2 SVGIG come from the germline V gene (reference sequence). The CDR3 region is CAWSSDRGEAFF. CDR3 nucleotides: TGTGCCTGGAGTTCGGACAGGGGTGAAGCTTTCTTT. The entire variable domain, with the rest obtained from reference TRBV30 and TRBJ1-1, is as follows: SQTIHQWPATLVQPVGSPLSLECTVEGTSNPNLYWYRQAAGRGLQLLFYSVGIGQISSEVPQNLSASRPQDRQFILSSKKLLLSDSGFYLCAWSSDRGEAFFGQGTRLTVV.

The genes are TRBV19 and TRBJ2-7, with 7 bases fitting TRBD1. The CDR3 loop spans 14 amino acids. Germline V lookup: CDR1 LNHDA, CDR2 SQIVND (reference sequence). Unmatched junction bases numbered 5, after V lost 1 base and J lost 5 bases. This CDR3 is CASSIAQGSDEQYF. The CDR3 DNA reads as TGTGCCAGTAGTATAGCACAGGGGTCGGACGAGCAGTACTTC. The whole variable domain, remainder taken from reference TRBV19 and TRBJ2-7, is DGGITQSPKYLFRKEGQNVTLSCEQNLNHDAMYWYRQDPGQGLRLIYYSQIVNDFQKGDIAEGYSVSREKKESFPLTVTSAQKNPTAFYLCASSIAQGSDEQYFGPGTRLTVT.

The chain's CDR3 is CASSPSGTSGLLDNEQFF. CDR3 in DNA: TGTGCCAGCTCACCGAGCGGGACTAGCGGCCTACTAGACAATGAGCAGTTCTTC. The rearrangement joins TRBV18 to TRBJ2-1; 11 bases match TRBD2. The CDR3 runs 18 residues. Germline V gene data show CDR1 as KGHSH and CDR2 as LQKENI. The J segment lost 5 bases and the V segment lost 3 bases, leaving 12 bases of the junction unmatched.

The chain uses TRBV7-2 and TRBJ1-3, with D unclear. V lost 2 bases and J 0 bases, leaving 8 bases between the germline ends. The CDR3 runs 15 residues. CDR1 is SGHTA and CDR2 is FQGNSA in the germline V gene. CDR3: CASSLYGVSGNTIYF. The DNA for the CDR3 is TGTGCCAGCAGCTTATACGGGGTCTCTGGAAACACCATATATTTT.

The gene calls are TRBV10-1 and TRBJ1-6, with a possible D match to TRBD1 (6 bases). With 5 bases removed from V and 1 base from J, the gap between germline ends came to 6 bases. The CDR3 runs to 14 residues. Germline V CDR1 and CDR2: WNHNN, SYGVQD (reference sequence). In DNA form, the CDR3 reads TGCGCCAGCAGTCAGGGGTCCTATAATTCACCCCTCCACTTT. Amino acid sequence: CASSQGSYNSPLHF.

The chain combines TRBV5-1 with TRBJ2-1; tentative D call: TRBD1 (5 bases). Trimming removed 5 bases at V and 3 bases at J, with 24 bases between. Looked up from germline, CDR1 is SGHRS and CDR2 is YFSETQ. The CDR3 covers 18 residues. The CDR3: CASREDTVGRVGYNEQFF. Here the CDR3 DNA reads TGCGCCAGCAGAGAGGACACGGTCGGTCGGGTAGGCTACAATGAGCAGTTCTTC.

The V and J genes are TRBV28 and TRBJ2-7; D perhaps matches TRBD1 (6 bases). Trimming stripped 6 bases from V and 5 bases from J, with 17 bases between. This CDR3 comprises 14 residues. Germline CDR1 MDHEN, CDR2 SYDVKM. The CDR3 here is CASSKRTASHEQYF. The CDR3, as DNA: TGTGCCAGCAGCAAAAGGACAGCGAGCCACGAGCAGTACTTC.

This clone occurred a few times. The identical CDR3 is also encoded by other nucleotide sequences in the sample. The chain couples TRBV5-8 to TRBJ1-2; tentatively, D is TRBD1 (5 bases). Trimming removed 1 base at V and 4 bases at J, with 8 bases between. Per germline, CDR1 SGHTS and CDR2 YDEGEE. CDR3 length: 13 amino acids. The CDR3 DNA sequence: TGTGCCAGCAGCTTGCGGGGGGGCTATGGCTACACCTTC. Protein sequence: CASSLRGGYGYTF.

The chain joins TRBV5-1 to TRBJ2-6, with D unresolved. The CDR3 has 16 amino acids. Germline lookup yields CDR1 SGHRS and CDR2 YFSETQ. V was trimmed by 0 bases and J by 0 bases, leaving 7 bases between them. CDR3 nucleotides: TGCGCCAGCAGCTTGGGGGCCCGCTCTGGGGCCAACGTCCTGACTTTC. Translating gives CASSLGARSGANVLTF.

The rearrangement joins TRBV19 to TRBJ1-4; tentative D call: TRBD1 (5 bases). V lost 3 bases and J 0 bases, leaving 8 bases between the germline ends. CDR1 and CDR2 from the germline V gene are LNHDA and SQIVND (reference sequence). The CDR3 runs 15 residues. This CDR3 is CASSIGAATNEKLFF. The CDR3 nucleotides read TGTGCCAGTAGTATTGGGGCGGCAACTAATGAAAAACTGTTTTTT.